These 12 T cell receptor beta chains originate from one sample sequenced in a study of blood T cells in healthy people across ages. A second PCR of 7 to 11 cycles used a sample-barcoded 5' primer and a J-beta primer mix. TCRdb reprocessed the 5' RACE reads with MiXCR, giving one entry per CDR3 protein. The data hold 550,000 to 750,000 distinct CDR3 sequences, with over 20% observed a single time. Sequenced: blood. The receptors stem from a man in his 70s in good health.

This chain uses TRBV12-3 or TRBV12-4 with TRBJ2-7; 8 bases agree with TRBD2. Unmatched junction bases numbered 12, after V lost 4 bases and J lost 7 bases. The CDR3 consists of 15 residues. Here the CDR3 reads CASSSGGVIRSEQYF. The CDR3 region has the DNA TGTGCCAGCAGTTCGGGGGGGGTGATTCGATCAGAGCAGTACTTC.

A remark on this clonotype: Because it lacks the conserved phenylalanine or tryptophan at the end, this CDR3 is likely a read error. The DNA is omitted, as the CDR3 cannot be located on it reliably, and the CDR3 follows TCRdb's listing. This sequence joins TRBV7-9 and TRBJ2-1. Germline CDR1 is SEHNR and CDR2 is FQNEAQ (reference sequence). A total of 15 residues make up the CDR3, ends included. CDR3 region: CASSLASAGHNEQFS.

This clonotype was seen a handful of times. The chain combines TRBV20-1 with TRBJ1-2; 9 bases agree with TRBD1. Germline V gives CDR1 DFQATT, CDR2 SNEGSKA (reference sequence). With V trimmed by 5 bases and J by 6 bases, 7 bases remained unmatched. The CDR3 runs 13 residues. In DNA form, the CDR3 reads TGCAGTGCTCCTGGGACAGGGTTTGATGGCTACACCTTC. It translates to CSAPGTGFDGYTF.

This clonotype was recorded at least ten times. The chain has TRBV7-2 and TRBJ2-5, with no clear D. The CDR3 totals 14 residues. The germline V and J ends were trimmed by 5 bases and 3 bases, with 13 bases remaining between them. The germline V gene encodes CDR1 SGHTA and CDR2 FQGNSA. As DNA, the CDR3 is TGTGCCAGCAGCCCGACTCGACTGGAAGAGACCCAGTACTTC. Its protein is CASSPTRLEETQYF.

The V gene is TRBV20-1, the J gene TRBJ1-1, with 7 bases matching TRBD1. CDR1 is DFQATT, CDR2 SNEGSKA, per germline (reference sequence). This CDR3 is built from 11 residues. V shed 5 bases and J 5 bases; nucleotides not matched to a gene: 2. In DNA, the CDR3 is TGCAGTGCTCCGACAGGGACTGAAGCTTTCTTT. It encodes CSAPTGTEAFF.

This clonotype showed up just a few times. The chain has TRBV7-2 and TRBJ2-1, with D possibly being TRBD2 (5 bases). V lost 3 bases to trimming and J lost 2 bases, with 8 bases between them. The CDR3 extends over 14 amino acids. The germline CDR1 and CDR2 sequences are SGHTA and FQGNSA. The CDR3 loop reads CASSLASPYNEQFF. The CDR3 nucleotides read TGTGCCAGCAGCTTGGCTAGCCCCTACAATGAGCAGTTCTTC.

The chain has TRBV3-1 and TRBJ2-5; no clear D gene. The end of the DNA fits TRBJ2-1 better, so the J call may be wrong. The CDR3 is made up of 15 amino acids. The germline gives CDR1 LGHDT, CDR2 YNNKEL (reference sequence). The CDR3 DNA is TGTGCCAGCAGCCAAAGCCTAGGGCCCTCGGGTGAGCAGTTCTTC. Its translation is CASSQSLGPSGEQFF.

The chain combines TRBV28 with TRBJ2-1, with D possibly being TRBD2 (6 bases). Trimming took off 7 bases at V and 1 base at J, with 14 bases between the two ends. Germline V lookup: CDR1 MDHEN, CDR2 SYDVKM. There are 15 residues in the CDR3. This CDR3 is CASNTGVQSYNEQFF. The CDR3 DNA sequence: TGTGCCAGCAATACGGGGGTCCAATCCTACAATGAGCAGTTCTTC.

The V call is TRBV14, the J call TRBJ2-5; D unclear. Looked up from germline, CDR1 is SGHDN and CDR2 is FVKESK. The V gene lost 4 bases and the J gene lost 6 bases, with 15 bases spanning the gap. The CDR3 length is 14 residues. This chain's CDR3 is CASSLSVGIQTQYF. DNA for the CDR3: TGTGCCAGCAGCCTCTCGGTGGGGATACAGACCCAGTACTTC.

The chain is built from TRBV3-1 and TRBJ2-5; tentatively, D is TRBD1 (7 bases). Germline loops: CDR1 LGHDT, CDR2 YNNKEL (reference sequence). The length of the CDR3 is 15 residues. The ends were cut back, 4 bases at V and 6 bases at J, with 18 bases in the middle. CDR3 coding DNA: TGTGCCAGCAGCCCCGCGGGACAGAATCAACAGACCCAGTACTTC. Its protein is CASSPAGQNQQTQYF.

V and J are TRBV3-1 and TRBJ1-1; maybe TRBD1 (6 bases). Germline values: CDR1 LGHDT, CDR2 YNNKEL (reference sequence). This CDR3 comprises 15 residues. V lost 4 bases and J lost 0, with 12 bases in between. The CDR3 coding sequence is TGTGCCAGCAGCCCGAATCCAGGGGTGAACACTGAAGCTTTCTTT. Residues: CASSPNPGVNTEAFF.

This clonotype was found a few times. The rearrangement uses TRBV10-2 and TRBJ2-5, with TRBD2 matching over 8 bases. J gave up 3 bases and V 2 bases, and 2 bases lay outside the gene matches. This CDR3 spans 14 amino acids. Per germline, CDR1 WSHSY and CDR2 SAAADI. The CDR3 here is CASSEILAEETQYF. The CDR3 bases are TGCGCCAGCAGTGAGATACTAGCGGAAGAGACCCAGTACTTC.